These T cell receptor beta chains were read from a single sample in a study of T cell repertoires in cytomegalovirus infection. Each CDR3 protein gets one entry after TCRdb re-called the reads with MiXCR. Of about 700,000 distinct CDR3 sequences listed, around a third are singletons. No cognate antigen is known for these TCRs. This specimen consisted of cultured PBMCs, obtained from culture after CMV antigen stimulation. The receptors here all came from a human donor in good health (CMV status not recorded). Some clones in this sample may be carry-over from other donors' samples. The CDR3 runs from the conserved cysteine through the conserved F or W. Fields, in order: V gene, D gene, CDR3 protein. The D gene is left open where the match is weak.

TRBV7-9	-	CASSQRGQSSYEQYF
TRBV18	-	CASVRVNTEAFF
TRBV19	-	CASSIGSTGSPLHF
TRBV7-2	-	CASSFGNYGYTF
TRBV7-8	-	CASSSNRVSYEQYF
TRBV7-2	-	CASTLTPTTYEQYF
TRBV6-2/TRBV6-3	TRBD1	CASNDQGAHTEAFF
TRBV11-2	-	CASSLAAGVSEGVTDTQYF
TRBV7-6	-	CASSLGEVGADYGYTF
TRBV7-6	-	CASSLVPSSNEKLFF
TRBV4-3	-	CASSQDAEGNSPLHF
TRBV3-1	TRBD1	CASSGQGDRTEAFF
TRBV20-1	-	CSATPSGYEQYF
TRBV7-2	TRBD1	CASSPADRVIEQYF
TRBV27	-	CASSFRYRAIQETQYF
TRBV5-6	-	CASSLTGEVEKLFF
TRBV19	TRBD2	CASSPRLAGRYEQYF
TRBV6-5	-	CASSYGQTNGYTF
TRBV7-2	-	CASSLSRTDTQYF
TRBV27	TRBD1	CASRRTGGVGYTF
TRBV7-9	-	CATRQGSLYNEQFF
TRBV7-9	TRBD1	CASSSFDRDAFF
TRBV24-1	-	CATSDQTPMGYNEQFF
TRBV20-1	-	CSVRNPNEYEQYF
TRBV6-4	-	CATEKSSGNTIYF
TRBV7-2	TRBD2	CASSFPRTSGRSYNEQFF
TRBV29-1	TRBD2	CSGGLAGPNEQFF
TRBV4-3	TRBD1	CASSHLRDRHTEAFF
TRBV5-5	TRBD1	CASSLPGQGSKGFKNIQYF
TRBV5-1	TRBD1	CASSLAAGGRTEAFF
TRBV25-1	TRBD1	CASSAEGAQPQHF
TRBV19	-	CASSILKGGTEAFF
TRBV15	-	CATSQNNSPLHF
TRBV20-1	TRBD2	CSASGRAPDTQYF
TRBV18	TRBD1	CASSPGGSYEQYF
TRBV28	-	CASSLYQSGGYTF
TRBV2	TRBD1	CASRGRGRSGANVLTF
TRBV29-1	-	CSVRRGQSYEAFF
TRBV7-2	-	CASSLARGRYYEQYF
TRBV11-2	TRBD2	CASSLWGRAQEDTQYF
TRBV14	-	CASSQDVSPGWETQYF
TRBV12-5	-	CASGLVEDGTVGANVLTF
TRBV19	-	CASSISRVPNQPQHF
TRBV5-1	-	CASSAGTRHSPLHF
TRBV7-6	TRBD1	CASSPAGTATYGYTF
TRBV7-2	-	CASSLVSGGGSSYNEQFF